The sequence of this T cell receptor beta chain was determined in a study of blood T cells in healthy people across ages. General study points: In the absence of known donor CMV status, changes in expanded clonotypes were possibly confounded. Per-million-T-cell TCR beta diversity fell roughly linearly with age. More naive CD4+ cells and higher diversity were found in long-lived than in aged donors.

Then a second PCR, running roughly 7 to 11 cycles, was carried out with a sample-barcoded 5' primer and a J-beta primer mix. From the 5' RACE reads, TCRdb called clonotypes with MiXCR, one entry per CDR3 protein. There are approximately 850,000 distinct CDR3 sequences in the sample; 40% to 50% occur only once, and around 18% lies in the top ten. Caucasian individuals from Russia who were healthy and aged 6 to 90 acted as donors. The germline gives CDR1 LGHNA, CDR2 YSLEER. V was shortened by 1 base and J by 7 bases, with 17 bases between the two germline ends. This CDR3 has 15 amino acids. This clonotype has at least ten counts. Antigen specificity is unknown.

Sequenced input: blood. The rearrangement uses TRBV4-3 and TRBJ2-7; tentatively, D is TRBD2 (6 bases). This receptor was taken from a man aged 60 to 75 in good health. The CDR3 spells CASSQARDFYLEQYF. In nucleotides, the CDR3 is TGCGCCAGCAGCCAAGCCCGGGACTTCTACCTAGAGCAGTACTTC.